These T cell receptor beta chains were read from a single sample in a study of post-analysis software for immune sequencing data. MiXCR, run by TCRdb on the PCR reads, gives a single entry per CDR3 protein. The table has 380,000 or so distinct CDR3 sequences, approximately 33% seen once; the top ten hold 10% to 15%. The sequenced sample was blood. These receptors were obtained from a girl under 18 with multiple sclerosis. Each CDR3 is given with its conserved first and last residue. D genes are given only for firm matches. The size entry is marked missing in some rows and otherwise reads once, few, many or a size class.

TRBJ2-1 | 16 | . | TRBV7-9 | TRBD2 | TGTGCCAGCAGCTCCAGGACTAGCGGGGATTACAATGAGCAGTTCTTC | CASSSRTSGDYNEQFF
TRBJ1-1 | 15 | few | TRBV4-1 | . | TGCGCCAGCAGCCAAGGTCGGGGCTTGAACACTGAAGCTTTCTTT | CASSQGRGLNTEAFF
TRBJ1-2 | 15 | . | TRBV5-1 | TRBD1 | TGCGCCAGCAGCACATGGACAGGGGAAACTATGGGCTACACCTTC | CASSTWTGETMGYTF
TRBJ2-1 | 18 | . | TRBV14 | TRBD1 | TGTGCCAGCAGCCACCACGGGGACAGTATCAGCTCCTACAATGAGCAGTTCTTC | CASSHHGDSISSYNEQFF
TRBJ1-2 | 15 | . | TRBV5-5 | TRBD1 | TGTGCCAGCAGCCCGGATGCAGGGGGCAACTATGGCTACACCTTC | CASSPDAGGNYGYTF
TRBJ1-2 | 15 | . | TRBV6-5 | TRBD1 | TGTGCCAGCAGAACCCAGACAGGGATAAACTATGGCTACACCTTC | CASRTQTGINYGYTF
TRBJ2-1 | 15 | . | TRBV6-5 | . | TGTGCCAGCAGTCTCGCAGGGTCCAGGGACAATGAGCAGTTCTTC | CASSLAGSRDNEQFF
TRBJ2-3 | 16 | few | TRBV4-1 | TRBD1 | TGCGCCAGCAGCACTCACCGGGACAGTAGCACAGATACGCAGTATTTT | CASSTHRDSSTDTQYF
TRBJ2-7 | 15 | few | TRBV12-3/TRBV12-4 | TRBD1 | TGTGCCAGCAGTTCCGGGACAGGGGTACCCGGTGGGCAGTACTTC | CASSSGTGVPGGQYF
TRBJ2-3 | 15 | . | TRBV15 | . | TGTGCCACCAGCAGAGAGGATCAGGGCACAGATACGCAGTATTTT | CATSREDQGTDTQYF
TRBJ1-5 | 16 | . | TRBV4-1 | TRBD1 | TGCGCCAGCAGCCAAGAAAGGGGGCTTAGCAATCAGCCCCAGCATTTT | CASSQERGLSNQPQHF
TRBJ1-2 | 14 | . | TRBV10-3 | . | TGTGCCATCAGTGACGTCGGGGAAGCCTATGGCTACACCTTC | CAISDVGEAYGYTF
TRBJ2-7 | 13 | . | TRBV4-3 | . | TGCGCCAGCAGCCAACTAGCGAGCTACGAGCAGTACTTC | CASSQLASYEQYF
TRBJ2-7 | 13 | many | TRBV12-3/TRBV12-4 | . | TGTGCCAGCAGCCCCCGACCCAACTACGAGCAGTACTTC | CASSPRPNYEQYF
TRBJ2-1 | 16 | few | TRBV2 | . | TGTGCCAGCGAGGGTCCAACTGGGAGCTCCTGCAATGAGCAGTTCTTC | CASEGPTGSSCNEQFF
TRBJ1-5 | 12 | . | TRBV20-1 | TRBD1 | TGCAGTGCTATCGGGACAGGGAAGGCCCAGCATTTT | CSAIGTGKAQHF
TRBJ1-6 | 12 | . | TRBV6-6 | . | TGTGCCAGCAGTTACCGCGTTTCACCCCTCCACTTT | CASSYRVSPLHF